This T cell receptor (beta chain) was identified in a study of cytomegalovirus exposure and HLA in healthy donors. Notes on the study in general: Many donors carried some public TCRs, although rarity characterized most TCR sequences. Altogether, 150 to 200 TCR beta chains were recorded as cytomegalovirus-associated.

This clone was counted once. Antigen specificity is unknown. PCR was performed using 60 Vbeta and 13 Jbeta primers. Repertoires were generated with immunoSEQ multiplex PCR, while TCRdb's copy carries only in-frame clones and drops some. The data hold approximately 88,000 clones, with 75% to 85% observed a single time. Unrecorded immune exposure was likely among donors, who were nominally healthy when sampled. Germline V CDR1 and CDR2: LNHDA, SQIVND (reference sequence). With 5 bases clipped from V and 8 bases from J, the junction kept 6 bases outside the gene matches. The CDR3 has 13 amino acids. V is TRBV19 and J is TRBJ2-1, with TRBD2 identical over 7 bases. This TCR came from a man between 18 and 35 years old in good health and CMV-seronegative. The sample comprised PBMCs. DNA of the CDR3: TGTGCCAGTAGTCGCGGGGGTTGGGATGAGCAGTTCTTC. Its translation is CASSRGGWDEQFF.